These 28 T cell receptor beta chains were all obtained from the same sample, sequenced in a study of radiation and T cells in renal cell carcinoma. Time point of the sample: baseline pretreatment blood. The treatment here: 15 Gy SBRT to primary tumor, nephrectomy 4 weeks later. Only in-frame clones appear in the TCRdb table, and some are missing; sequencing was by immunoSEQ multiplex PCR. This sample has about 150,000 clones, with less than 90% found just once. This material consisted of blood, taken from a patient whose treatment included radiotherapy and nephrectomy. The receptors here all came from a woman aged 70-85 years with renal cell carcinoma.

The CDR3 DNA is TGTGCCAGCAGGCGGGGGCCTCTCTCAGATACGCAGTATTTT. This codes for CASRRGPLSDTQYF. The rearrangement links TRBV6-5 to TRBJ2-3, with D possibly being TRBD2 (7 bases). Germline V CDR1 and CDR2: MNHEY, SVGAGI. The CDR3 is 14 residues long. The V end lost 6 bases, the J end lost 4 bases, and 14 bases lay between the germline ends.

This chain links TRBV15 with TRBJ1-3, with unresolved D. The CDR3 runs to 14 residues. Germline CDR1 and CDR2: LNHNV and YYDKDF (reference sequence). The V end was cut by 2 bases, the J end by 0 bases, with 5 bases between. For the CDR3, the DNA is TGTGCCACCAGCAGACCAGGCTCTGGAAACACCATATATTTT. Translation gives CATSRPGSGNTIYF.

This chain joins TRBV30 and TRBJ2-2; D is undetermined. The CDR3 runs 13 residues. Between the trimmed V and J ends, which lost 3 bases and 2 bases, there was a span of 7 bases. The germline CDR1 and CDR2 sequences are GTSNPN and SVGIG (reference sequence). CDR3 DNA sequence: TGTGCCTGGAGAGAAAAAAACACCGGGGAGCTGTTTTTT. This gives the protein CAWREKNTGELFF.

The V and J genes are TRBV30 and TRBJ2-5; possible D gene TRBD2, 6 bases. Gene TRBJ2-7 matches the end of the DNA better, so the J call may be wrong. Looked up from germline, CDR1 is GTSNPN and CDR2 is SVGIG (reference sequence). The CDR3 sequence is 11 residues long. In DNA, the CDR3 is TGTGCCCGATGGAGGGACCACGAGCAGTACTTC. Translation: CARWRDHEQYF.

The CDR3 sequence is CASSIRQGGNQPQHF. CDR3 DNA sequence: TGTGCCAGCAGTATCCGACAGGGGGGCAATCAGCCCCAGCATTTT. V is TRBV28 and J is TRBJ1-5; TRBD1 aligns across 9 bases. Germline CDR1 reads MDHEN; CDR2 reads SYDVKM. The CDR3 sequence is 15 residues long. J was trimmed by 2 bases and V by 5 bases; bases with no gene match: 4.

This clone was found once. This chain links TRBV27 with TRBJ1-1; D is perhaps TRBD1 (6 bases). The CDR3 sequence is 13 residues long. Per germline, CDR1 MNHEY and CDR2 SMNVEV (reference sequence). V gave up 6 bases and J gave up 4 bases, with 12 bases separating them. The CDR3 nucleotides are TGTGCCAGCAGGAAAGGGGGGGGCACTGAAGCTTTCTTT. Translating it yields CASRKGGGTEAFF.

About this clone itself: Other DNA sequences in the sample encode the same CDR3. V usage is TRBV28 and J usage is TRBJ2-3; unclear D gene. Trimming pared 6 bases from V and 2 bases from J, leaving 3 bases between. The germline gives CDR1 MDHEN, CDR2 SYDVKM. CDR3 length equals 11 residues. CDR3 in DNA: TGTGCCAGCAGCCTCACAGATACGCAGTATTTT. Amino acids: CASSLTDTQYF.

The chain has TRBV7-9 and TRBJ1-3; D uncertain. This CDR3 comprises 12 residues. Germline CDR1 is SEHNR and CDR2 is FQNEAQ (reference sequence). Deletions cut 2 bases from V and 4 bases from J, with 3 bases between. In DNA form, the CDR3 reads TGTGCCAGCAGCTTATCCGGAAACACCATATATTTT. This codes for CASSLSGNTIYF.

This chain links TRBV21-1 with TRBJ1-1. TRBV21-1 has pseudogene status. This CDR3 contains 15 residues. CDR3 bases: TGTGCCAGCAGCAAAGAGGGACGGATGAACACTGAAGCTTTCTTT. It translates to CASSKEGRMNTEAFF.

The chain is built from TRBV6-5 and TRBJ2-6; D ambiguous. The CDR3 covers 16 residues. The V gene lost 3 bases and the J gene lost 1 base, with 10 bases spanning the gap. CDR1 and CDR2 from the germline V gene are MNHEY and SVGAGI. Here the CDR3 DNA reads TGTGCCAGCAGTTATCTTTGGATATCTGGGGCCAACGTCCTGACTTTC. It translates to CASSYLWISGANVLTF.

V is TRBV27 and J is TRBJ2-7; 12 nucleotides agree with TRBD2. Germline trimming cut 4 bases from V and 6 bases from J; bases unmatched to any gene: 7. The CDR3 totals 15 residues. Germline lookup yields CDR1 MNHEY and CDR2 SMNVEV (reference sequence). The CDR3 sequence: CASSSLAGGPGEQYF. In nucleotides, the CDR3 is TGTGCCAGCAGTTCGCTAGCGGGGGGGCCCGGCGAGCAGTACTTC.

The genes are TRBV27 and TRBJ2-5; D remains ambiguous. CDR3 length equals 13 residues. The V gene lost 6 bases and the J gene lost 3 bases, with 11 bases spanning the gap. Germline V gene lookup returns CDR1 MNHEY and CDR2 SMNVEV (reference sequence). CDR3 sequence reads: CASRTRSEETQYF. In DNA, the CDR3 is TGTGCCAGCAGAACTCGGTCCGAAGAGACCCAGTACTTC.

This chain joins TRBV28 and TRBJ1-5, with no clear D. Deletions cut 5 bases from V and 5 bases from J, with 10 bases between. The CDR3 has 13 amino acids. CDR1 and CDR2 from the germline V gene are MDHEN and SYDVKM. CDR3 in amino acids: CASSQVGDQPQHF. CDR3 coding DNA: TGTGCCAGCAGTCAGGTGGGCGATCAGCCCCAGCATTTT.

The CDR3 loop is CASRVGQGHEQYF. CDR3 coding DNA: TGTGCCAGCAGAGTCGGACAGGGCCACGAGCAGTACTTC. The chain recombines TRBV6-5 with TRBJ2-7, with 8 bases that match TRBD1. V shed 6 bases, J shed 5 bases, and the junction held 6 bases outside the gene matches. The CDR3 sequence is 13 residues long. Germline V gene sequence: CDR1 MNHEY, CDR2 SVGAGI.

V usage is TRBV6-1 and J usage is TRBJ2-1; 9 bases line up with TRBD2. Germline V gene sequence: CDR1 MNHNS, CDR2 SASEGT. The CDR3 is 14 amino acids. Losses at the gene ends were 4 bases for V and 8 bases for J; bases not matched to a gene: 6. CDR3 protein: CASSGGGAVYEQFF. CDR3 in DNA: TGTGCCAGCAGTGGCGGGGGGGCTGTCTATGAGCAGTTCTTC.

The V and J genes are TRBV7-2 and TRBJ1-5; 9 nucleotides match TRBD1. The CDR3 consists of 16 residues. CDR1 and CDR2 from the germline V gene are SGHTA and FQGNSA. Germline trimming cut 5 bases from V and 1 base from J; bases unmatched to any gene: 6. The CDR3 region has the DNA TGTGCCAGCAGCCCCCCGGGACAGGGCAGCAATCAGCCCCAGCATTTT. It specifies CASSPPGQGSNQPQHF.

The genes are TRBV7-2 and TRBJ2-1, with 10 bases lining up with TRBD2. V was clipped by 6 bases and J by 4 bases; unmatched bases: 3. Looked up from germline, CDR1 is SGHTA and CDR2 is FQGNSA. This CDR3 has 14 residues. In DNA, the CDR3 is TGTGCCAGCAGAAGGACTAGCGGATACAATGAGCAGTTCTTC. Translated, it gives CASRRTSGYNEQFF.

In its sample, this clone was seen once. The chain is built from TRBV2 and TRBJ1-4; D gene ambiguous. This CDR3 has 13 residues. Germline loops: CDR1 SNHLY, CDR2 FYNNEI. V gave up 10 bases and J gave up 4 bases, with 13 bases separating them. CDR3 sequence reads: CAISGPINEKLFF. The CDR3 DNA sequence: TGTGCCATTTCCGGGCCGATTAATGAAAAACTGTTTTTT. The full variable domain, rest sourced from reference TRBV2 and TRBJ1-4, is EPEVTQTPSHQVTQMGQEVILRCVPISNHLYFYWYRQILGQKVEFLVSFYNNEISEKSEIFDDQFSVERPDGSNFTLKIRSTKLEDSAMYFCAISGPINEKLFFGSGTQLSVL.

This clone turned up a few times. The rearrangement joins TRBV6-1 to TRBJ1-1, with 7 positions matching TRBD1. Germline V CDR1 and CDR2: MNHNS, SASEGT. CDR3 length: 15 residues. After removal of 4 bases from V and 3 bases from J, the junction contained 8 bases not matched to a gene. The CDR3 coding sequence is TGTGCCAGCAGTGCAATGACAGGGACGGACACTGAAGCTTTCTTT. It specifies CASSAMTGTDTEAFF.

The chain has TRBV29-1 and TRBJ2-5; D may be TRBD1 or TRBD2 (5 bases each). The V and J ends lost 4 bases and 2 bases respectively, with 11 bases between them. Germline loops: CDR1 SQVTM, CDR2 ANQGSEA. This CDR3 region has 13 residues. CDR3 DNA: TGCAGCGTTGGAGGGGCTCCACAAGAGACCCAGTACTTC. Residues: CSVGGAPQETQYF.

This clone has a single count. Additional DNA sequences in this sample encode the identical CDR3. This sequence joins TRBV9 and TRBJ2-2; D call uncertain. V lost 3 bases to trimming and J lost 2 bases, with 8 bases between them. CDR1 SGDLS and CDR2 YYNGEE come from the germline V gene. CDR3 length: 14 amino acids. The CDR3 is CASSAGLNTGELFF. CDR3 in DNA: TGTGCCAGCAGCGCTGGGCTTAACACCGGGGAGCTGTTTTTT.

The rearrangement uses TRBV11-3 and TRBJ2-3, with D perhaps matching TRBD2 (6 bases). The CDR3 runs 14 residues. Germline V CDR1 and CDR2: SGHNT, YENEEA. Trimming removed 3 bases at V and 1 base at J, with 8 bases between. The CDR3 sequence: CASSLGTGTDTQYF. CDR3 sequence (DNA): TGTGCCAGCAGCTTGGGGACTGGCACAGATACGCAGTATTTT. Full variable domain (missing parts from reference TRBV11-3 and TRBJ2-3): EAGVVQSPRYKIIEKKQPVAFWCNPISGHNTLYWYLQNLGQGPELLIRYENEEAVDDSQLPKDRFSAERLKGVDSTLKIQPAELGDSAVYLCASSLGTGTDTQYFGPGTRLTVL.

This clone was seen once. This chain joins TRBV6-6 and TRBJ1-4; perhaps TRBD1 as D (5 bases). The ends were cut back, 0 bases at V and 8 bases at J, with 16 bases in the middle. The CDR3 loop spans 16 amino acids. From germline, CDR1 is MNHNY and CDR2 SVGAGI (reference sequence). Written as DNA, the CDR3 is TGTGCCAGCAGTTACTCGATGGGCAGGGAGGACGAAAAACTGTTTTTT. Protein product: CASSYSMGREDEKLFF.

The chain uses TRBV2 and TRBJ2-7; D might be TRBD1 (7 bases). Germline values: CDR1 SNHLY, CDR2 FYNNEI. The V gene lost 7 bases and the J gene lost 2 bases, with 18 bases spanning the gap. The CDR3 is made up of 15 amino acids. The CDR3 nucleotides read TGTGCCAGCACTAAGGAGGGGGCCCTCGCCTACGAGCAGTACTTC. As protein: CASTKEGALAYEQYF.

The V and J genes are TRBV28 and TRBJ1-6, with D unresolved. The CDR3 runs 14 residues. V dropped 2 bases and J dropped 9 bases, with 11 bases sitting between them. Germline V gene lookup returns CDR1 MDHEN and CDR2 SYDVKM. CDR3 in DNA: TGTGCCAGCAGTTTAGGAGCCAAGGGTTCACCCCTCCACTTT. Encoded protein: CASSLGAKGSPLHF.

This clone showed up just once. The chain recombines TRBV27 with TRBJ1-5; the D gene is possibly TRBD1 (6 bases). The CDR3 runs to 14 residues. Germline CDR1 reads MNHEY; CDR2 reads SMNVEV (reference sequence). Trimming cost V 11 bases and J 5 bases, with 19 bases left between them. CDR3 loop: CAVRGAGLYQPQHF. The CDR3 nucleotides are TGTGCCGTGCGGGGGGCGGGCCTCTATCAGCCCCAGCATTTT.

This clone has a single count. The V and J genes are TRBV7-8 and TRBJ1-6; D is perhaps TRBD1 (6 bases). The ends were cut back, 5 bases at V and 7 bases at J, with 15 bases in the middle. This CDR3 has 15 residues. CDR1 is SGHVS and CDR2 is FQNEAQ in the germline V gene. This CDR3 is CASSITGSNNSPLHF. CDR3 sequence (DNA): TGTGCCAGCAGCATTACAGGGTCCAACAATTCACCCCTCCACTTT. The complete variable domain, with remaining parts taken from reference TRBV7-8 and TRBJ1-6, reads GAGVSQSPRYKVAKRGQDVALRCDPISGHVSLFWYQQALGQGPEFLTYFQNEAQLDKSGLPSDRFFAERPEGSVSTLKIQRTQQEDSAVYLCASSITGSNNSPLHFGNGTRLTVT.

The CDR3, as DNA: TGCGCCAGCAGCGAAGGGGGGGCCTACGAGCAGTACTTC. Protein: CASSEGGAYEQYF. This chain joins TRBV5-1 and TRBJ2-7; D may be TRBD2 (7 bases). With 4 bases removed from V and 2 bases from J, the gap between germline ends came to 10 bases. The CDR3 loop spans 13 amino acids. CDR1 and CDR2 (germline): SGHRS, YFSETQ.